The 17 T cell receptor beta chains below come from one sample, sequenced in a study of blood T cell repertoires in COVID-19. Method: immunoSEQ multiplex PCR; TCRdb's copy keeps in-frame clones and lacks some. The table records 45,000 to 60,000 clones, approximately 85% of them present only once. Sequencing was performed on peripheral blood. These TCRs come from a human donor in a cohort sampled during active COVID-19.

The rearrangement links TRBV18 to TRBJ1-4, with TRBD1 identical over 8 bases. The CDR3 has 13 residues. Germline loops: CDR1 KGHSH, CDR2 LQKENI. V shed 8 bases and J 8 bases; nucleotides not matched to a gene: 7. CDR3 DNA: TGTGCCAGCACGGGACAGGTGGACGAAAAACTGTTTTTT. Protein: CASTGQVDEKLFF.

This chain connects TRBV24-1 to TRBJ2-7; 12 bases are shared with TRBD1. From germline, CDR1 is KGHDR and CDR2 SFDVKD. The CDR3 length is 15 residues. V dropped 6 bases and J dropped 2; count of bases not matched to a gene: 4. The CDR3 protein is CATSTGTGGTYEQYF. The CDR3 DNA reads as TGTGCCACCAGTACCGGGACAGGGGGCACCTACGAGCAGTACTTC.

With regard to this clone: The junction differs from germline at one of its ends, possibly a read error. The rearrangement links TRBV6-1 to TRBJ2-5, with D possibly matching TRBD1 (6 bases). The CDR3 covers 11 residues. Germline V gene data show CDR1 as MNHNS and CDR2 as SASEGT. Written as DNA, the CDR3 is TGTGCCAGCAGTGAATTAGGGGGACGCAACTTC. Encoded protein: CASSELGGRNF.

The V gene is TRBV5-1, the J gene TRBJ1-5; D is undetermined. The germline gives CDR1 SGHRS, CDR2 YFSETQ. Trimming took off 3 bases at V and 5 bases at J, with 9 bases between the two ends. The CDR3 extends over 13 amino acids. The CDR3 region is CASSSSGDQPQHF. In nucleotides, the CDR3 is TGCGCCAGCAGCTCGAGCGGTGATCAGCCCCAGCATTTT. Combining the CDR3 with reference TRBV5-1 and TRBJ1-5 gives the whole variable domain KAGVTQTPRYLIKTRGQQVTLSCSPISGHRSVSWYQQTPGQGLQFLFEYFSETQRNKGNFPGRFSGRQFSNSRSEMNVSTLELGDSALYLCASSSSGDQPQHFGDGTRLSIL.

Regarding this clone: Relative to the germline gene, one junction end is altered; a read error may explain this. This chain uses TRBV7-9 with TRBJ1-1, with 12 bases fitting TRBD1. CDR1 is SEHNR and CDR2 is FQNEAQ in the germline V gene (reference sequence). The CDR3 has 14 amino acids. CDR3 sequence reads: CASSFAGTGGLYEF. The CDR3 DNA sequence: TGTGCCAGCAGCTTCGCCGGGACAGGGGGCCTATATGAGTTT.

The table lists this clone with a few counts. This chain joins TRBV4-1 and TRBJ2-7; TRBD1 might be the D (6 bases). Per germline, CDR1 MGHRA and CDR2 YSYEKL. This CDR3 is built from 16 residues. Trimming cost V 0 bases and J 2 bases, with 14 bases left between them. This CDR3 is CASSQDRGHTTYEQYF. The CDR3 DNA reads TGCGCCAGCAGCCAAGATCGGGGACATACGACCTACGAGCAGTACTTC.

This chain joins TRBV5-1 and TRBJ1-1; D unclear. The length of the CDR3 is 14 residues. Germline lookup yields CDR1 SGHRS and CDR2 YFSETQ. The germline V and J ends were trimmed by 3 bases and 3 bases, with 12 bases remaining between them. The CDR3 reads CASSWAGVDTEAFF. The CDR3 coding sequence is TGCGCCAGCAGCTGGGCGGGCGTAGACACTGAAGCTTTCTTT.

This chain links TRBV19 with TRBJ1-1, with D unresolved. CDR1 LNHDA and CDR2 SQIVND come from the germline V gene (reference sequence). The CDR3 spans 13 residues. Trimming shortened V by 7 bases and J by 5 bases, and 14 bases separated the two germline ends. The CDR3 nucleotides are TGTGCCAGTACCCTCTTGACTAGGACTGAAGCTTTCTTT. This gives the protein CASTLLTRTEAFF.

V is TRBV30 and J is TRBJ2-6; D is perhaps TRBD1 (7 bases). The CDR3 extends over 15 amino acids. Germline V gene sequence: CDR1 GTSNPN, CDR2 SVGIG (reference sequence). Trimming took off 2 bases at V and 0 bases at J, with 8 bases between the two ends. The chain's CDR3 is CAWSQGGSGANVLTF. In DNA, the CDR3 is TGTGCCTGGAGTCAGGGGGGCTCTGGGGCCAACGTCCTGACTTTC. The full variable domain, in which reference TRBV30 and TRBJ2-6 provide the parts outside the CDR3, is SQTIHQWPATLVQPVGSPLSLECTVEGTSNPNLYWYRQAAGRGLQLLFYSVGIGQISSEVPQNLSASRPQDRQFILSSKKLLLSDSGFYLCAWSQGGSGANVLTFGAGSRLTVL.

The chain links TRBV2 to TRBJ2-2, with D unresolved. V gave up 7 bases and J gave up 3 bases, with 9 bases separating them. The CDR3 contains 13 residues. Germline CDR1 and CDR2: SNHLY and FYNNEI. CDR3 sequence reads: CASMRDYTGELFF. DNA for the CDR3: TGTGCCAGCATGAGAGACTACACCGGGGAGCTGTTTTTT.

The genes are TRBV5-1 and TRBJ1-1; 7 bases align to TRBD1. Trimming cost V 4 bases and J 1 base; bases outside gene matches: 10. This CDR3 region has 16 residues. Germline values: CDR1 SGHRS, CDR2 YFSETQ. Written as DNA, the CDR3 is TGCGCCAGCAGCCGGAGGGCTGACAGGGCGAACACTGAAGCTTTCTTT. Translating gives CASSRRADRANTEAFF.

V usage is TRBV10-3 and J usage is TRBJ2-1; 7 bases line up with TRBD2. The V gene end was trimmed by 4 bases and the J gene end by 9 bases; junction bases not matched to a gene: 6. CDR3 length: 13 residues. Germline V gene data show CDR1 as ENHRY and CDR2 as SYGVKD. The CDR3 DNA reads as TGTGCCATCAGTGGTTGGGGAGGGGCTGAGCAGTTCTTC. Protein product: CAISGWGGAEQFF.

This sequence joins TRBV7-9 and TRBJ1-5, with TRBD1 matching over 8 bases. Germline trimming cut 1 base from V and 7 bases from J; bases unmatched to any gene: 3. The germline V gene has CDR1 SEHNR and CDR2 FQNEAQ (reference sequence). The CDR3 extends over 14 amino acids. CDR3 sequence: CASSLGTGNQPQHF. CDR3 nucleotides: TGTGCCAGCAGCTTAGGGACAGGGAACCAGCCCCAGCATTTT.

This CDR3 reads CASSEYRTGSYEQYF. For the CDR3, the DNA is TGCGCCAGCAGTGAGTACAGGACAGGATCCTACGAGCAGTACTTC. The rearrangement joins TRBV10-1 to TRBJ2-7, with TRBD1 matching 7 bases. With 1 base clipped from V and 1 base from J, the junction kept 4 bases outside the gene matches. The V gene's germline CDR1 is WNHNN and CDR2 SYGVQD (reference sequence). CDR3 length equals 15 residues.

The V call is TRBV5-1, the J call TRBJ2-1, with 13 bases matching TRBD2. This CDR3 has 17 residues. J was trimmed by 7 bases and V by 5 bases; bases with no gene match: 12. Germline V CDR1 and CDR2: SGHRS, YFSETQ. CDR3 in DNA: TGCGCCAGCAGGGCCGGGACTAGCGGGACCGGTATAAATGAGCAGTTCTTC. Translating it yields CASRAGTSGTGINEQFF.

This clone was counted a few times. The gene calls are TRBV4-2 and TRBJ2-7, with 9 bases fitting TRBD2. The CDR3 extends over 17 amino acids. Germline-derived CDR1 and CDR2 are LGHNA and YNFKEQ. J gave up 0 bases and V 1 base, and 7 bases lay outside the gene matches. The CDR3 spells CASSQASSGALSYEQYF. The DNA of the CDR3 is TGTGCCAGCAGCCAAGCATCTAGCGGGGCCCTCTCCTACGAGCAGTACTTC.

This sequence joins TRBV3-1 (or the pseudogene TRBV3-2) and TRBJ2-1; 8 nucleotides align to TRBD2. The CDR3 length is 14 residues. J gave up 1 base and V 6 bases, and 2 bases lay outside the gene matches. In germline, CDR1 is LGHDT, CDR2 YNNKEL (reference sequence). CDR3 sequence: CASRTSGSYNEQFF. CDR3 DNA sequence: TGTGCCAGCAGAACTAGCGGATCCTACAATGAGCAGTTCTTC.